The present T cell receptor (beta chain) was sequenced within a study of blood T cell repertoires in COVID-19. Study information: Sites in the United States, Italy and Spain provided acute and convalescent COVID-19 samples.

Across about 22 US areas, participants ranged in age from about 18 to 90 years. In the original workflow: Reference gene primer amplification in the assay estimated nucleated cell counts. The data were produced by immunoSEQ multiplex PCR, yet TCRdb's version contains in-frame clones alone and is incomplete. V, J and clone size are those of that table, while D and trimming were read from the DNA. The sample lists under 200,000 clones, around 82% occurring once. Germline-derived CDR1 and CDR2 are LNHDA and SQIVND (reference sequence). J lost 0 bases, V lost 6 bases, and 1 base had no gene match. The CDR3 has 14 amino acids.

Sequencing was performed on PBMCs or T cells enriched from blood (not recorded which). This clonotype originated in a woman aged 45 to 65 in a cohort exposed to, infected with or recovered from COVID-19 (not recorded which). V usage is TRBV19 and J usage is TRBJ1-5, with 8 bases fitting TRBD1. The CDR3 is CASRDRASNQPQHF. The CDR3 DNA is TGTGCCAGTAGGGACAGGGCTAGCAATCAGCCCCAGCATTTT.